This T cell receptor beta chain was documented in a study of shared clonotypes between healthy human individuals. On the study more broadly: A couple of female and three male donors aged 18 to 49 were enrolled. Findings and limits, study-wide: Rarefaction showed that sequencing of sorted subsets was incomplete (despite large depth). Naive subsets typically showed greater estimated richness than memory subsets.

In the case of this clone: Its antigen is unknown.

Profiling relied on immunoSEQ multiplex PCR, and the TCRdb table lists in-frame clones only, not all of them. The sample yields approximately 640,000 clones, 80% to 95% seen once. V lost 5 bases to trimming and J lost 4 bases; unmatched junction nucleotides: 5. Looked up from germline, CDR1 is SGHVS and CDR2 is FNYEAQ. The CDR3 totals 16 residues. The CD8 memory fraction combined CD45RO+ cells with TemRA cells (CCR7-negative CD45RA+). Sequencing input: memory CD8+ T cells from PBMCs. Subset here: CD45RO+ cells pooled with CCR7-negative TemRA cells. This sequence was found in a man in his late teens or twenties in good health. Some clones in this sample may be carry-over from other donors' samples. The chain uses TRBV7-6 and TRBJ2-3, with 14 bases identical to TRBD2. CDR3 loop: CASSPGTSGSADTQYF. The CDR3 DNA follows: TGTGCCAGCAGCCCCGGGACTAGCGGGAGTGCAGATACGCAGTATTTT.